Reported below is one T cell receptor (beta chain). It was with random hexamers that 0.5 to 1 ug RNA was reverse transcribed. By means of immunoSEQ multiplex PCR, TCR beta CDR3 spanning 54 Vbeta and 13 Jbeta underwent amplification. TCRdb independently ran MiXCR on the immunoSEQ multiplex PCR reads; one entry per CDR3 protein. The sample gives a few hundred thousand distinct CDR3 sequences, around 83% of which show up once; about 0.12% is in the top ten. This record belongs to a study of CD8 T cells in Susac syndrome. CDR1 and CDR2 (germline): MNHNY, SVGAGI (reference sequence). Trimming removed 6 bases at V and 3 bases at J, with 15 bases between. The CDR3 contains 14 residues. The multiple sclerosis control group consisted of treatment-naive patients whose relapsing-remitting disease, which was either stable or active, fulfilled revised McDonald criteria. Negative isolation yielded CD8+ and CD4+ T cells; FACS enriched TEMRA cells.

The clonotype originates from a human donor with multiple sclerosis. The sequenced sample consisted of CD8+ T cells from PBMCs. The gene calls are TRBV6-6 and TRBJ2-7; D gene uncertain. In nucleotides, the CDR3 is TGTGCCAGCAGCCCCGTTCTGTATAACTACGAGCAGTACTTC. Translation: CASSPVLYNYEQYF.